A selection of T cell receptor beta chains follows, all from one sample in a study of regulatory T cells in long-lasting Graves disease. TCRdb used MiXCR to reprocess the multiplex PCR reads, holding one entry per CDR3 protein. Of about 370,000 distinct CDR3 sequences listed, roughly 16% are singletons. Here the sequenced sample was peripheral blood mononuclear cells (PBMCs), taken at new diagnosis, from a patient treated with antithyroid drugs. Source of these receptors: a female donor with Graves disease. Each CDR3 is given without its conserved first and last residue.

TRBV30,AWSPRTVTFAEAF
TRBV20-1,SARLGGRGTDTQY
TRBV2,ASSEYRGRLSGNTIY
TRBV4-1,ASSQVVPVFSGNTIY
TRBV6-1,ASSEETGGTDTQY
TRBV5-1,ASSLESGRSHEQY
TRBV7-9,ASSRTSGRDTDTQY
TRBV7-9,ASRNFGQLNTEAF
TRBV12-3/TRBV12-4,ASSFFFGLGETQY
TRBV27,ASRTPAKTEAF
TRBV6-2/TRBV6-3,ASSYSAGRTNEQF
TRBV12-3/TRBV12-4,ASSLGIVGYWGNTIY
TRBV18,ASSQQGQGDTGELF
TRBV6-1,ASSRWGANGDEQF
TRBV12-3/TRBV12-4,ASSFLTGANNEKLF
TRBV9,ASSVDPGDYGYT
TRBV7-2,ASSLVGLAGGEQF
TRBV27,ASSLTVDSNQPQH
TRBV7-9,ASRSLAGADTDTQY
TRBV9,ASSGGAANEQF
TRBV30,AWSVWGPGELF
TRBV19,ASMSRGDNSPLH
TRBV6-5,ASSYSVREGGYEQF